The rows below give T cell receptor beta chains drawn from one sample of a study of beta chain features in type 1 diabetes. Sequenced by immunoSEQ multiplex PCR; TCRdb stores in-frame clones only, minus some. In the table there are about 700,000 clones, 13% of which are singletons. Sequencing used naive CD4+ T cells from blood. These receptors all stem from a man between 18 and 35 years old with type 1 diabetes. The CDR3 runs from the conserved cysteine through the conserved F or W. A D gene is named only where the DNA matches it firmly. Clone size, where shown, is once, few, many, or a class for clones that have expanded.

>TRBD1|TRBJ1-2|TRBV6-5|-
CASRDRTNYGYTF
TGTGCCAGCAGGGACAGGACGAACTATGGCTACACCTTC
>-|TRBJ2-7|TRBV30|few
CAWSAGGDQYF
TGTGCCTGGAGTGCTGGGGGCGATCAGTACTTC
>TRBD1|TRBJ1-5|TRBV4-1|-
CASSHADRDYQPQHF
TGCGCCAGCAGCCATGCAGACAGGGATTATCAGCCCCAGCATTTT
>-|TRBJ2-1|TRBV4-1|-
CASSQAWAAVNEQFF
TGCGCCAGCAGCCAAGCGTGGGCAGCAGTAAATGAGCAGTTCTTC
>-|TRBJ1-1|TRBV30|few
CASNGGGTEAFF
TGTGCCTCGAACGGGGGAGGCACTGAAGCTTTCTTT
>-|TRBJ1-3|TRBV27|-
CASSSSISSGNTIYF
TGTGCCAGCAGTTCCTCAATTTCCTCTGGAAACACCATATATTTT
>TRBD2|TRBJ2-3|TRBV30|few
CAYTGGNADTQYF
TGTGCCTATACCGGGGGGAACGCAGATACGCAGTATTTT
>-|TRBJ1-1|TRBV6-6|-
CASTAGGGQSSTEAFF
TGTGCCAGCACCGCCGGGGGGGGGCAATCGAGCACTGAAGCTTTCTTT
>-|TRBJ2-3|TRBV7-2|-
CASSLGLGSPNTDTQYF
TGTGCCAGCAGCTTAGGATTAGGGAGCCCTAACACAGATACGCAGTATTTT
>TRBD1|TRBJ2-7|TRBV6-5|once
CASSRTDRGYEQYF
TGTGCCAGCAGCAGAACTGACAGGGGCTACGAGCAGTACTTC
>-|TRBJ1-1|TRBV7-2|-
CASSGYGTGEAFF
TGTGCCAGCAGCGGCTACGGGACGGGTGAAGCTTTCTTT
>TRBD2|TRBJ2-2|TRBV7-8|few
CASSFSSGVFGELFF
TGTGCCAGCAGCTTTTCTAGCGGGGTTTTCGGGGAGCTGTTTTTT
>TRBD1|TRBJ1-1|TRBV19|-
CASSLGTGNTEAFF
TGTGCCAGTAGCCTCGGGACAGGGAACACTGAAGCTTTCTTT
>TRBD2|TRBJ2-3|TRBV18|-
CASSQREYTDTQYF
TGTGCCAGCTCACAGCGGGAGTACACAGATACGCAGTATTTT
>TRBD2|TRBJ2-3|TRBV29-1|-
CSVEGEAGTQYF
TGCAGCGTTGAGGGCGAAGCGGGGACGCAGTATTTT
>TRBD2|TRBJ2-3|TRBV7-6|-
CASSLASGGDTQYF
TGTGCCAGCAGCTTAGCTAGCGGGGGAGATACGCAGTATTTT
>-|TRBJ1-1|TRBV4-1|few
CASRPGQMNTEAFF
TGCGCCAGCAGGCCTGGACAGATGAACACTGAAGCTTTCTTT
>-|TRBJ1-4|TRBV10-3|few
CAIATGTGEKLFF
TGTGCCATCGCAACCGGGACGGGTGAAAAACTGTTTTTT
>-|TRBJ1-5|TRBV14|-
CASSQGWRQPQHF
TGTGCCAGCAGCCAAGGGTGGCGTCAGCCCCAGCATTTT
>TRBD1|TRBJ1-1|TRBV29-1|few
CSVEDRVRTEAFF
TGCAGCGTTGAGGACAGGGTGCGTACTGAAGCTTTCTTT
>TRBD2|TRBJ2-7|TRBV30|few
CASTDQGTSNEQYF
TGTGCCTCAACGGACCAAGGGACTAGCAACGAGCAGTACTTC
>-|TRBJ1-1|TRBV25-1|-
CASSEFGVANTEAFF
TGTGCCAGCAGTGAATTCGGGGTTGCGAACACTGAAGCTTTCTTT
>TRBD1|TRBJ2-7|TRBV25-1|-
CASSEYLGQGKDEQYF
TGTGCCAGCAGTGAATATTTGGGACAGGGGAAGGACGAGCAGTACTTC
>-|TRBJ1-1|TRBV14|-
CASSARSGRTNTEAFF
TGTGCCAGCAGCGCCAGATCGGGGCGGACAAACACTGAAGCTTTCTTT
>TRBD2|TRBJ2-4|TRBV4-1|-
CASSQDRREGSTKNIQYF
TGCGCCAGCAGCCAAGACCGGCGGGAGGGCTCGACCAAAAACATTCAGTACTTC
>-|TRBJ2-5|TRBV18|-
CASSPLPLADSSGETQYF
TGTGCCAGCTCACCTTTACCCTTAGCGGACTCCAGCGGGGAGACCCAGTACTTC
>TRBD1|TRBJ1-1|TRBV7-9|few
CASSTPTGFDMNTEAFF
TGTGCCAGCAGCACCCCGACAGGGTTCGATATGAACACTGAAGCTTTCTTT
>-|TRBJ2-7|TRBV28|-
CASSTTSLKQYF
TGTGCCAGCAGCACGACTAGTCTCAAGCAGTACTTC
>-|TRBJ2-2|TRBV5-4|few
CASSLALNTGELFF
TGTGCCAGCAGCCTGGCCTTGAACACCGGGGAGCTGTTTTTT
>-|TRBJ1-2|TRBV14|-
CASSLDGANGYTF
TGTGCCAGCAGCCTAGACGGAGCGAATGGCTACACCTTC
>TRBD2|TRBJ2-2|TRBV9|few
CASSGGRGVGELFF
TGTGCCAGCAGCGGAGGACGGGGGGTCGGGGAGCTGTTTTTT
>-|TRBJ1-5|TRBV5-1|-
CASSLDSAASNQPQHF
TGCGCCAGCAGCTTGGATTCGGCAGCCAGCAATCAGCCCCAGCATTTT
>-|TRBJ2-7|TRBV5-8|few
CASGYAGTNTYEQYF
TGTGCCAGCGGCTACGCCGGGACCAATACCTACGAGCAGTACTTC
>TRBD1|TRBJ2-3|TRBV7-3|-
CASSQNQGAGTDTQYF
TGTGCCAGCAGCCAAAATCAGGGGGCCGGTACAGATACGCAGTATTTT
>TRBD2|TRBJ2-7|TRBV18|few
CASSPPGTSGTYEQYF
TGTGCCAGCTCACCTCCCGGGACTAGCGGAACCTACGAGCAGTACTTC
>-|TRBJ2-7|TRBV30|few
CASRGASSYEQYF
TGTGCCTCCCGGGGAGCCTCCTCCTACGAGCAGTACTTC
>-|TRBJ1-2|TRBV30|-
CAWSLAYGYTF
TGTGCCTGGAGCTTGGCTTATGGCTACACCTTC
>-|TRBJ2-2|TRBV30|-
CAWSEGVRRYTGELFF
TGTGCCTGGAGTGAAGGGGTACGACGGTACACCGGGGAGCTGTTTTTT
>-|TRBJ2-5|TRBV7-8|few
CASSPRAQQETQYF
TGTGCCAGCAGCCCTAGGGCACAGCAAGAGACCCAGTACTTC
>-|TRBJ2-2|TRBV30|few
CAWSEPGELFF
TGTGCCTGGAGTGAACCCGGGGAGCTGTTTTTT
>-|TRBJ1-1|TRBV10-3|-
CAINSDSFVTEAFF
TGTGCCATCAATTCAGACAGTTTTGTCACTGAAGCTTTCTTT
>TRBD1|TRBJ2-2|TRBV29-1|few
CSVDRGRTGELFF
TGCAGCGTGGACAGGGGACGAACCGGGGAGCTGTTTTTT
>TRBD1|TRBJ1-1|TRBV30|few
CAWKRQGSNTEAFF
TGTGCCTGGAAACGACAGGGTAGTAACACTGAAGCTTTCTTT
>-|TRBJ1-1|TRBV10-2|few
CASSEAVNTEAFF
TGCGCCAGCAGTGAGGCAGTGAACACTGAAGCTTTCTTT
>-|TRBJ1-1|TRBV30|few
CAWSPWGTEAFF
TGTGCCTGGAGCCCGTGGGGCACTGAAGCTTTCTTT
>-|TRBJ1-6|TRBV7-3|few
CASSLLGEDSPLHF
TGTGCCAGCAGCTTATTAGGGGAAGATTCACCCCTCCACTTT
>-|TRBJ1-4|TRBV2|few
CASSDLGATNEKLFF
TGTGCCAGCAGTGACCTGGGGGCGACTAATGAAAAACTGTTTTTT